These 28 T cell receptor beta chains share one sample of origin, sequenced in a study of blood T cell repertoires in COVID-19. Assay: immunoSEQ multiplex PCR; the TCRdb copy retains only in-frame clones and omits some. The data contain 250,000 to 350,000 clones, approximately 89% of them seen just once; the ten biggest clones take up approximately 12%. Sample: peripheral blood. Receptor source: a woman aged 55-70 years with acute or convalescent COVID-19.

A remark on this clone: The sample has other DNA sequences that encode this CDR3 too. V is TRBV18 and J is TRBJ2-5; D remains ambiguous. The CDR3 extends over 12 amino acids. The V gene's germline CDR1 is KGHSH and CDR2 LQKENI. Trimming removed 0 bases at V and 5 bases at J, with 4 bases between. The CDR3 coding sequence is TGTGCCAGCTCACCACCCGGTGAGACCCAGTACTTC. It is translated as CASSPPGETQYF. The full variable domain, rest sourced from reference TRBV18 and TRBJ2-5, is NAGVMQNPRHLVRRRGQEARLRCSPMKGHSHVYWYRQLPEEGLKFMVYLQKENIIDESGMPKERFSAEFPKEGPSILRIQQVVRGDSAAYFCASSPPGETQYFGPGTRLLVL.

This chain uses TRBV7-8 with TRBJ2-7; tentatively, D is TRBD2 (5 bases). Trimming left V 4 bases short and J 6 bases short, with 10 bases between. Germline V gene data show CDR1 as SGHVS and CDR2 as FQNEAQ. The CDR3 extends over 12 amino acids. The CDR3 sequence is CASSSDSPEQYF. The CDR3 nucleotides read TGTGCCAGCAGCTCGGACTCCCCCGAGCAGTACTTC.

The V and J genes are TRBV2 and TRBJ2-2, with D possibly matching TRBD2 (7 bases). The CDR3 spans 16 residues. V was pared by 7 bases and J by 6 bases, with 21 bases between. Per germline, CDR1 SNHLY and CDR2 FYNNEI. The DNA of the CDR3 is TGTGCCAGCACCCCTGGGGCGGGGGCCTCAGCCGGGGAGCTGTTTTTT. This codes for CASTPGAGASAGELFF.

The V gene is TRBV7-2, the J gene TRBJ2-7; 7 nucleotides match TRBD1. This CDR3 has 13 amino acids. The junction had 0 bases not matched to a gene; V was cut back by 1 base and J by 3 bases. Per germline, CDR1 SGHTA and CDR2 FQGNSA. The CDR3 is CASSLDRGYEQYF. CDR3 nucleotides: TGTGCCAGCAGCTTAGACAGGGGCTACGAGCAGTACTTC.

This rearrangement joins TRBV12-3 or TRBV12-4 to TRBJ2-3, with 8 bases aligning to TRBD2. Unmatched junction bases numbered 8, after V lost 11 bases and J lost 4 bases. The CDR3 contains 13 residues. CDR3: CAASLRGADTQYF. CDR3 sequence (DNA): TGTGCCGCCAGCTTGCGGGGGGCAGATACGCAGTATTTT.

The chain joins TRBV19 to TRBJ2-3, with no clear D. V was pared by 5 bases and J by 6 bases, with 9 bases between. This CDR3 region has 12 residues. From germline, CDR1 is LNHDA and CDR2 SQIVND (reference sequence). CDR3: CASSFPRDTQYF. As DNA, the CDR3 is TGTGCCAGTAGTTTCCCTCGGGATACGCAGTATTTT.

The gene calls are TRBV6-2 or TRBV6-3 and TRBJ1-5; D is perhaps TRBD1 (5 bases). This CDR3 contains 15 residues. V shed 6 bases and J shed 4 bases, with 16 bases lying between them. Germline V gene lookup returns CDR1 MNHEY and CDR2 SVGEGT. The CDR3 DNA sequence: TGTGCCAGCAGCCGACTGACAGAGCCTAATCAGCCCCAGCATTTT. Protein: CASSRLTEPNQPQHF.

The V call is TRBV7-8, the J call TRBJ2-1; a weak D match, TRBD2 (5 bases). Germline CDR1 is SGHVS and CDR2 is FQNEAQ. V lost 5 bases to trimming and J lost 0 bases, with 26 bases between them. The CDR3 length is 20 residues. CDR3 region: CASSVRPRDLTYSSYNEQFF. The DNA of the CDR3 is TGTGCCAGCAGCGTAAGGCCACGGGATTTAACCTACAGCTCCTACAATGAGCAGTTCTTC.

The chain links TRBV30 to TRBJ2-3, with 7 bases identical to TRBD2. The CDR3 spans 13 residues. The ends lost 3 bases at V and 6 bases at J; junction bases unmatched: 6. Germline CDR1 GTSNPN, CDR2 SVGIG (reference sequence). The CDR3 protein is CAWSKRAGDTQYF. The CDR3, as DNA: TGTGCCTGGAGCAAACGAGCGGGGGATACGCAGTATTTT.

About this clone: The junction and the germline gene differ at one end; a read error may be behind it. The gene calls are TRBV7-8 and TRBJ1-4; D not resolved. CDR3 length: 11 residues. The germline V gene has CDR1 SGHVS and CDR2 FQNEAQ. CDR3 in amino acids: CVSSLQEKLFF. The DNA for the CDR3 is TGTGTCAGCAGCCTTCAGGAAAAACTGTTTTTT.

The chain joins TRBV2 to TRBJ1-5; D gene uncertain. CDR1 SNHLY and CDR2 FYNNEI come from the germline V gene. The CDR3 is 15 residues long. Trimming shortened V by 4 bases and J by 0 bases, and 10 bases separated the two germline ends. This chain's CDR3 is CASSVPGLSNQPQHF. In DNA form, the CDR3 reads TGTGCCAGCAGTGTGCCAGGACTTAGCAATCAGCCCCAGCATTTT.

The rearrangement uses TRBV7-6 and TRBJ2-5; 7 bases line up with TRBD2. Germline CDR1 reads SGHVS; CDR2 reads FNYEAQ. Germline trimming cut 1 base from V and 5 bases from J; bases unmatched to any gene: 4. CDR3 size: 14 residues. The CDR3 DNA reads TGTGCCAGCAGCTTAGGGCGGGAGAGGGAGACCCAGTACTTC. It encodes CASSLGRERETQYF.

In its sample, this clone was seen once. This chain joins TRBV5-1 and TRBJ1-1; TRBD1 matches at 11 bases. CDR1 is SGHRS and CDR2 is YFSETQ in the germline V gene. V lost 3 bases and J lost 6; bases outside the gene matches: 10. CDR3 size: 16 residues. The CDR3 DNA sequence: TGCGCCAGCAGCTCCGGACAGGGGGCGGTGTCGTCTGAAGCTTTCTTT. Translating gives CASSSGQGAVSSEAFF.

This clone occurred once. This chain uses TRBV2 with TRBJ1-2; TRBD1 agrees at 8 bases. CDR3 length: 15 amino acids. The germline gives CDR1 SNHLY, CDR2 FYNNEI. V dropped 7 bases and J dropped 8; count of bases not matched to a gene: 15. The CDR3 loop is CASIPNTATGGGYTF. The DNA of the CDR3 is TGTGCCAGCATTCCAAACACGGCCACAGGGGGAGGCTACACCTTC. Together with reference TRBV2 and TRBJ1-2, the CDR3 gives the full variable domain: EPEVTQTPSHQVTQMGQEVILRCVPISNHLYFYWYRQILGQKVEFLVSFYNNEISEKSEIFDDQFSVERPDGSNFTLKIRSTKLEDSAMYFCASIPNTATGGGYTFGSGTRLTVV.

The chain carries TRBV2 and TRBJ1-5; D gene ambiguous. This CDR3 spans 15 amino acids. Deletions cut 6 bases from V and 1 base from J, with 13 bases between. Germline assignment: CDR1 SNHLY and CDR2 FYNNEI. CDR3 sequence (DNA): TGTGCCAGCAGGAGGGAGGGCGTGAGCAATCAGCCCCAGCATTTT. Its translation is CASRREGVSNQPQHF.

This clone was observed once. The rearrangement uses TRBV5-8 and TRBJ1-6; D is uncertain. V lost 4 bases, J lost 8 bases, and 10 bases lay in between. This CDR3 is 13 amino acids long. Germline V gene sequence: CDR1 SGHTS, CDR2 YDEGEE. The CDR3 protein is CASSANLDSPLHF. In DNA form, the CDR3 reads TGTGCCAGCAGCGCTAATCTGGATTCACCCCTCCACTTT.

V and J are TRBV5-6 and TRBJ2-1, with a weak D call TRBD1 (6 bases). Trimming took off 5 bases at V and 1 base at J, with 13 bases between the two ends. The CDR3 consists of 15 residues. Germline V lookup: CDR1 SGHDT, CDR2 YYEEEE. CDR3 in amino acids: CASRGYRVSYNEQFF. CDR3 DNA: TGTGCCAGCAGGGGGTACAGGGTTTCCTACAATGAGCAGTTCTTC.

This clone was seen just once. The rearrangement links TRBV21-1 to TRBJ2-7; the table assigns TRBD2, which was not confirmed against the DNA. TRBV21-1 constitutes a pseudogene. This CDR3 spans 17 amino acids. The CDR3 sequence is CARSAGTRNLGAYEQYF. The CDR3 bases are TGTGCCAGGAGCGCCGGGACTAGGAACCTTGGGGCCTACGAGCAGTACTTC.

The J gene is TRBJ1-6, the V gene TRBV25-1, with a tentative D call TRBD1 (6 bases). The CDR3 spans 15 residues. Between the trimmed V and J ends, which lost 4 bases and 8 bases, there was a span of 15 bases. CDR1 is MGHDK, CDR2 SYGVNS, per germline. CDR3 sequence (DNA): TGTGCCAGCAGTGTAAGGGGGTACGGCGATTCACCCCTCCACTTT. Amino acid sequence: CASSVRGYGDSPLHF. Using reference TRBV25-1 and TRBJ1-6 for the parts outside the CDR3, the full variable domain is EADIYQTPRYLVIGTGKKITLECSQTMGHDKMYWYQQDPGMELHLIHYSYGVNSTEKGDLSSESTVSRIRTEHFPLTLESARPSHTSQYLCASSVRGYGDSPLHFGNGTRLTVT.

The chain couples TRBV28 to TRBJ1-4; D not certain. Deletions cut 6 bases from V and 0 bases from J, with 11 bases between. The CDR3 loop spans 15 amino acids. The V gene's germline CDR1 is MDHEN and CDR2 SYDVKM. CDR3 sequence: CASRGHAATNEKLFF. In DNA form, the CDR3 reads TGTGCCAGCAGGGGCCACGCAGCAACTAATGAAAAACTGTTTTTT.

The chain has TRBV7-2 and TRBJ2-5; D gene uncertain. V was pared by 2 bases and J by 5 bases, with 9 bases between. The CDR3 length is 13 residues. Germline lookup yields CDR1 SGHTA and CDR2 FQGNSA. Here the CDR3 DNA reads TGTGCCAGCAGCTTAAACTTCGGGGAGACCCAGTACTTC. Its protein is CASSLNFGETQYF.

As for this clone: A much larger clone differs by one base, so this may be a read error. The chain is built from TRBV4-1 and TRBJ2-7; D is unclear. The CDR3 has 13 amino acids. From germline, CDR1 is MGHRA and CDR2 YSYEKL. Trimming removed 0 bases at V and 3 bases at J, with 6 bases between. In DNA, the CDR3 is TGCGCCAGCAGCCAAGATCACGGCTACGAGCAGTACTTC. It specifies CASSQDHGYEQYF.

J is TRBJ2-2 and V is TRBV5-1; 12 bases map to TRBD2. CDR3 size: 17 residues. Germline V gene data show CDR1 as SGHRS and CDR2 as YFSETQ. V gave up 2 bases and J gave up 6 bases; unmatched junction bases: 8. The CDR3 coding sequence is TGCGCCAGCAGCTTAACCCTAGCGGGGGGGTCTGCCGGGGAGCTGTTTTTT. Protein sequence: CASSLTLAGGSAGELFF.

The chain has TRBV7-9 and TRBJ1-1, with D tentatively TRBD1 (5 bases). Germline lookup yields CDR1 SEHNR and CDR2 FQNEAQ (reference sequence). V lost 5 bases, J lost 7 bases, and 14 bases lay in between. This CDR3 has 13 residues. The CDR3 loop reads CASSRAVGGEAFF. The CDR3 region has the DNA TGTGCCAGCAGCCGCGCGGTGGGGGGTGAAGCTTTCTTT.

The chain employs TRBV28 and TRBJ1-5; TRBD1 aligns across 7 bases. The J segment lost 4 bases and the V segment lost 11 bases, leaving 5 bases of the junction unmatched. This CDR3 comprises 12 residues. Per germline, CDR1 MDHEN and CDR2 SYDVKM. CDR3 loop: CASEGANQPQHF. The CDR3 DNA reads as TGTGCCTCCGAGGGGGCGAATCAGCCCCAGCATTTT. Combining the CDR3 with reference TRBV28 and TRBJ1-5 gives the whole variable domain DVKVTQSSRYLVKRTGEKVFLECVQDMDHENMFWYRQDPGLGLRLIYFSYDVKMKEKGDIPEGYSVSREKKERFSLILESASTNQTSMYLCASEGANQPQHFGDGTRLSIL.

This clone was recorded only once. This chain links TRBV10-3 with TRBJ2-3, with D possibly TRBD1 on 6 matching bases. This CDR3 region has 15 residues. Germline CDR1 reads ENHRY; CDR2 reads SYGVKD. The V end was cut by 6 bases, the J end by 2 bases, with 15 bases between. CDR3 protein: CAISLDSGDTDTQYF. In DNA form, the CDR3 reads TGTGCCATCAGCCTGGACTCAGGGGACACAGATACGCAGTATTTT.

The rearrangement uses TRBV18 and TRBJ1-4, with D possibly TRBD1 on 6 matching bases. V gave up 2 bases and J gave up 5 bases, with 12 bases separating them. This CDR3 region has 15 residues. Germline assignment: CDR1 KGHSH and CDR2 LQKENI. The chain's CDR3 is CASSPTGNGNEKLFF. The CDR3 nucleotides read TGTGCCAGCTCACCAACAGGGAATGGAAATGAAAAACTGTTTTTT.

The chain carries TRBV10-3 and TRBJ1-1; no reliable D call. V was cut by 6 bases and J by 1 base, with 12 bases left in between. The V gene's germline CDR1 is ENHRY and CDR2 SYGVKD. This CDR3 spans 14 amino acids. CDR3 in amino acids: CAIRTASRNTEAFF. CDR3 in DNA: TGTGCCATCAGGACGGCTAGCCGGAACACTGAAGCTTTCTTT.